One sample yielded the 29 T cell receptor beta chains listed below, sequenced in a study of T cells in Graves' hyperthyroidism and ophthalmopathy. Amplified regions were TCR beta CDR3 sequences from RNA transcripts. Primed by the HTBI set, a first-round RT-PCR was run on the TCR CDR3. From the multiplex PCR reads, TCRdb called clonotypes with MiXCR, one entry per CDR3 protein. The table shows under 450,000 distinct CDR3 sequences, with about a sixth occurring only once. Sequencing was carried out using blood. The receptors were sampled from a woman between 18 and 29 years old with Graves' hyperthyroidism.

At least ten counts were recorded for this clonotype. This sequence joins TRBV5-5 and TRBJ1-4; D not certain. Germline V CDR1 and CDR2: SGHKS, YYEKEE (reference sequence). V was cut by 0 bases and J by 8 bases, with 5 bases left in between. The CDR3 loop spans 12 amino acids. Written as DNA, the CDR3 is TGTGCCAGCAGCTTGGGGGAAGAAAAACTGTTTTTT. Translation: CASSLGEEKLFF.

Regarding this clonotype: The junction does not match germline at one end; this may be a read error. The CDR3 here is CASSQGPAGHNEQFF. The CDR3 DNA reads TGCGCCAGCAGCCAAGGCCCAGCGGGCCACAATGAGCAGTTCTTC. The J gene is TRBJ2-1, the V gene TRBV11-2; the D gene is possibly TRBD2 (6 bases). The CDR3 has 15 residues. CDR1 SGHAT and CDR2 FQNNGV come from the germline V gene. The full variable domain, its missing parts supplied by reference TRBV11-2 and TRBJ2-1, is EAGVAQSPRYKIIEKRQSVAFWCNPISGHATLYWYQQILGQGPKLLIQFQNNGVVDDSQLPKDRFSAERLKGVDSTLKIQPAKLEDSAVYLCASSQGPAGHNEQFFGPGTRLTVL.

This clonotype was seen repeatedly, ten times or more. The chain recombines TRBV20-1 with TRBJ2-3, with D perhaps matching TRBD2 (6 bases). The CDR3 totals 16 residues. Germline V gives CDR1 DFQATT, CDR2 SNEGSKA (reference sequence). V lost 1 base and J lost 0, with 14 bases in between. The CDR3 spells CSARAFAGTSTDTQYF. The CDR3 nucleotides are TGCAGTGCTAGAGCCTTTGCGGGAACTAGCACAGATACGCAGTATTTT.

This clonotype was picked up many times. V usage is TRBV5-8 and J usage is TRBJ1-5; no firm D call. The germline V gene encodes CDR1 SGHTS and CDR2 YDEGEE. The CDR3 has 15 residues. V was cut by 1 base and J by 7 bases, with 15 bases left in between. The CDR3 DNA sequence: TGTGCCAGCAGCTTGTCGGGTGTGGGTGGACAGCCCCAGCATTTT. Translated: CASSLSGVGGQPQHF.

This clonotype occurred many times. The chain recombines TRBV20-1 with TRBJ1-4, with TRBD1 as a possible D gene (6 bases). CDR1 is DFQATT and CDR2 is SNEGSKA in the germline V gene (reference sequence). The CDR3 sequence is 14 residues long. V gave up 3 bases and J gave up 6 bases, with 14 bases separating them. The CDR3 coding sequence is TGCAGTGCTAGCAGCCCAGGGGCGCATGAAAAACTGTTTTTT. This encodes CSASSPGAHEKLFF.

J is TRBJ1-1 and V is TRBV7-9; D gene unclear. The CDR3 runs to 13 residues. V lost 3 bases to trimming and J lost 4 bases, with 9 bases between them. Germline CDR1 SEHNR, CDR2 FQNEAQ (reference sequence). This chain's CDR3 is CASSFTTGTEAFF. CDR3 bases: TGTGCCAGCAGCTTTACGACGGGCACTGAAGCTTTCTTT.

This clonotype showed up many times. The CDR3 reads CATSDPGLAGRETQYF. The CDR3 coding sequence is TGTGCCACCAGTGACCCAGGACTAGCGGGTCGAGAGACCCAGTACTTC. The rearrangement links TRBV24-1 to TRBJ2-5, with TRBD2 matching over 11 bases. Germline trimming cut 4 bases from V and 4 bases from J; bases unmatched to any gene: 7. The CDR3 totals 16 residues. In germline, CDR1 is KGHDR, CDR2 SFDVKD.

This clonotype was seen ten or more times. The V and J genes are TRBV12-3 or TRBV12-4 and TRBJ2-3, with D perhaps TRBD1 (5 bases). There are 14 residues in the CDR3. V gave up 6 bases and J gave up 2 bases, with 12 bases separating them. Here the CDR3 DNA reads TGTGCCAGCAGCCCTAGGGGCCCCACAGATACGCAGTATTTT. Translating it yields CASSPRGPTDTQYF.

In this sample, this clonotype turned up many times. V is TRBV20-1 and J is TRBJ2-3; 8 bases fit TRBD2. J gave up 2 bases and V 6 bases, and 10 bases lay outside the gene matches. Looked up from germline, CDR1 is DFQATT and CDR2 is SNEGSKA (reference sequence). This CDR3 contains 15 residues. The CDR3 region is CSATKLADLTDTQYF. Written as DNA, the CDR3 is TGCAGTGCAACGAAACTAGCGGACCTCACAGATACGCAGTATTTT.

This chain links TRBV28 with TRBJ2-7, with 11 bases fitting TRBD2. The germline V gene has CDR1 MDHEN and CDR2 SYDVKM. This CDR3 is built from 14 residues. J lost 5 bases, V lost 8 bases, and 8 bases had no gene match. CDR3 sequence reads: CASQDSGGGDEQYF. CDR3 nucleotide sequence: TGTGCCAGCCAGGATAGCGGGGGGGGCGACGAGCAGTACTTC.

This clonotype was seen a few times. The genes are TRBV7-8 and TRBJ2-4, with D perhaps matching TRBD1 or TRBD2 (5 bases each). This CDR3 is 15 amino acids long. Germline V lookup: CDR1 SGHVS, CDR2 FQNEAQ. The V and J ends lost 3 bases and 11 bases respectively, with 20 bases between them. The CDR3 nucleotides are TGTGCCAGCAGCTTCATCGACGGGACCCCTGACCTTCAGTACTTC. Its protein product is CASSFIDGTPDLQYF.

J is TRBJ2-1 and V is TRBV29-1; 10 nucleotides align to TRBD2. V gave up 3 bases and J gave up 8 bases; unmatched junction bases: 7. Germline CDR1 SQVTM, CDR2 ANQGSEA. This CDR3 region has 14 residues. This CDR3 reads CSVENLAGVHEQFF. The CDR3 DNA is TGCAGCGTTGAGAACCTAGCGGGAGTCCATGAGCAGTTCTTC.

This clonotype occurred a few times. CDR3 DNA: TGTGCCACCAGGGCGTCGGGCGCCCAAGAGACCCAGTACTTC. Translating gives CATRASGAQETQYF. This chain links TRBV15 with TRBJ2-5; no clear D. The CDR3 is 14 amino acids. Germline V lookup: CDR1 LNHNV, CDR2 YYDKDF (reference sequence). V lost 6 bases and J 1 base, leaving 12 bases between the germline ends.

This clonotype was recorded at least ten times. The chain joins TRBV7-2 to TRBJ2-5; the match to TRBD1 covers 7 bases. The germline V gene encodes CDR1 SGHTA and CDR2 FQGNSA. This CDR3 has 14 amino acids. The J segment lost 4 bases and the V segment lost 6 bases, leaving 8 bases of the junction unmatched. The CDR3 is CASRTTQGLETQYF. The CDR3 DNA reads TGTGCCAGCAGGACGACACAGGGGTTAGAGACCCAGTACTTC. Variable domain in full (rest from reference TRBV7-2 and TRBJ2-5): GAGVSQSPSNKVTEKGKDVELRCDPISGHTALYWYRQSLGQGLEFLIYFQGNSAPDKSGLPSDRFSAERTGGSVSTLTIQRTQQEDSAVYLCASRTTQGLETQYFGPGTRLLVL.

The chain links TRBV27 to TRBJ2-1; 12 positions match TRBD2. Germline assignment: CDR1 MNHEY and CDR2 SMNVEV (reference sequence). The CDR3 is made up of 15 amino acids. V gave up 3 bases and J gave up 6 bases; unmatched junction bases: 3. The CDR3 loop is CASSFGLAGTNEQFF. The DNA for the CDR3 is TGTGCCAGCAGTTTCGGACTAGCGGGAACCAATGAGCAGTTCTTC.

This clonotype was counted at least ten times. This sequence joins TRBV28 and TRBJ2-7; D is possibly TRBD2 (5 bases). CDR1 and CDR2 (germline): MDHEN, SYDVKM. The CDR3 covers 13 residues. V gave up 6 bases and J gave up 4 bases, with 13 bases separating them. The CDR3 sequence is CASRKPGGYEQYF. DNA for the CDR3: TGTGCCAGCAGAAAACCGGGCGGGTACGAGCAGTACTTC.

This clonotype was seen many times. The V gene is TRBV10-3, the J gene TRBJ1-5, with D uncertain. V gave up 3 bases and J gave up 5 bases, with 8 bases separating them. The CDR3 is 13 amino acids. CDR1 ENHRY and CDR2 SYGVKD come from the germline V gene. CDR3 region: CAISEYGDQPQHF. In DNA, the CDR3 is TGTGCCATCAGTGAATATGGGGATCAGCCCCAGCATTTT.

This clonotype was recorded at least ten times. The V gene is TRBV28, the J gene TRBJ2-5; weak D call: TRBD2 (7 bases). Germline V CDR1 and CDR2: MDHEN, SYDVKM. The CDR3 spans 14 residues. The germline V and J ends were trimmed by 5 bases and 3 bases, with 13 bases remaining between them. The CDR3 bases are TGTGCCAGCAGTATAGGGGGGAGGGAAGAGACCCAGTACTTC. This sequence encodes CASSIGGREETQYF.

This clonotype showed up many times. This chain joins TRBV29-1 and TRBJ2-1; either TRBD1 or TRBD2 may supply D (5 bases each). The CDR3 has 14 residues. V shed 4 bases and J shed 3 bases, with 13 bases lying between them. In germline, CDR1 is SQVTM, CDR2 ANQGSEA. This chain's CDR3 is CSVARDANYNEQFF. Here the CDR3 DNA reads TGCAGCGTTGCCCGGGACGCGAACTACAATGAGCAGTTCTTC.

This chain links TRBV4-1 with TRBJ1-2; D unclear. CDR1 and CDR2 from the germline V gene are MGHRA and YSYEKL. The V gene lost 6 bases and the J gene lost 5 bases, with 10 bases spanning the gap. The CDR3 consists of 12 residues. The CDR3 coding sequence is TGCGCCAGCAGTCAGATGGGGTATGGCTACACCTTC. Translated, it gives CASSQMGYGYTF.

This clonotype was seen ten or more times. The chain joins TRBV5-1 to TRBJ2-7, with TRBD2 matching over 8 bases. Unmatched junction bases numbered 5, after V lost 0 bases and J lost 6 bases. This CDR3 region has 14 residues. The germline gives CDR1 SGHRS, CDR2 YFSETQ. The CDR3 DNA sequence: TGCGCCAGCAGCTTGGGGCAGCGGGAGAGCGAGCAGTACTTC. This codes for CASSLGQRESEQYF.

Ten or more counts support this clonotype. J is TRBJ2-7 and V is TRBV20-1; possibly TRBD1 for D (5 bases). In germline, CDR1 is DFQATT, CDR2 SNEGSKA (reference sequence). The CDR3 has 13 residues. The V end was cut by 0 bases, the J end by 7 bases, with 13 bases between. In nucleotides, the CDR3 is TGCAGTGCTAGAGATCTCAGGGTTGGAGAGCAGTACTTC. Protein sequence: CSARDLRVGEQYF.

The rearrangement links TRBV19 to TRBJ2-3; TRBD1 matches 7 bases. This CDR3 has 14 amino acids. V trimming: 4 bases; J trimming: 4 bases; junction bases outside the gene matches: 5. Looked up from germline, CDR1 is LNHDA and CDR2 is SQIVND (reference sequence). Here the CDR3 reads CASSKRTGPDTQYF. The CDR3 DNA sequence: TGTGCCAGTAGTAAACGGACAGGCCCAGATACGCAGTATTTT.

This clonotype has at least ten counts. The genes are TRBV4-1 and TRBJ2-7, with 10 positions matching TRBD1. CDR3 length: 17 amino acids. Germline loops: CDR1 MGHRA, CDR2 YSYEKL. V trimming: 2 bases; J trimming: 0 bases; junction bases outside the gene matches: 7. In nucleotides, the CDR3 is TGCGCCAGCAGCCAAACCCCCGGGACAGGGGCCTCCTACGAGCAGTACTTC. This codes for CASSQTPGTGASYEQYF.

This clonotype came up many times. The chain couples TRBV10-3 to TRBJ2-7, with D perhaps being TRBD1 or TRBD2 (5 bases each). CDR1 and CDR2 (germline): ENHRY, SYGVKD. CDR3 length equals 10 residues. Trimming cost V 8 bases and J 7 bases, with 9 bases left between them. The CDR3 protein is CAIGGGEQYF. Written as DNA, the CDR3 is TGTGCCATCGGGGGTGGGGAGCAGTACTTC.

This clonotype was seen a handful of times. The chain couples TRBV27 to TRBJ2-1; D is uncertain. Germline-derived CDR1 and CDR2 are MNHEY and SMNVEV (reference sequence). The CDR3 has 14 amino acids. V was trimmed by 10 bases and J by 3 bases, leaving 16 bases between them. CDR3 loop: CAIRMRNIYNEQFF. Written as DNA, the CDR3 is TGTGCCATCCGGATGAGGAACATCTACAATGAGCAGTTCTTC.

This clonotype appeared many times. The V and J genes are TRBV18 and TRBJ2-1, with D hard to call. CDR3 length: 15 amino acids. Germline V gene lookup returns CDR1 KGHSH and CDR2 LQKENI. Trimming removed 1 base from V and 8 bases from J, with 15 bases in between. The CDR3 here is CASSPRVGPEDEQFF. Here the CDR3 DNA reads TGTGCCAGCTCACCACGGGTCGGACCTGAGGATGAGCAGTTCTTC.

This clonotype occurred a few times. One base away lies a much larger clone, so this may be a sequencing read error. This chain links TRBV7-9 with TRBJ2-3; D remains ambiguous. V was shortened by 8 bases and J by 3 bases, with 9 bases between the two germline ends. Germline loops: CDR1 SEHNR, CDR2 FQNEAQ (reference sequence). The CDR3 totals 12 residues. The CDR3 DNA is TGTGCCAGCGTCTCGACGACAGATACGCAGTATTTT. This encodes CASVSTTDTQYF.

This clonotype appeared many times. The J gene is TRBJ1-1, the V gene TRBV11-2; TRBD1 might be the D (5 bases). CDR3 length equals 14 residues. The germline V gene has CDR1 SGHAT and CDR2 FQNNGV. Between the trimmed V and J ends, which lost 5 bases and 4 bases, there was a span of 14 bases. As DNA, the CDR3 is TGTGCCAGCAGCCCCTCGGGGCCAGCCACTGAAGCTTTCTTT. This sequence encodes CASSPSGPATEAFF.